Presented here are 7 T cell receptor beta chains from one specimen sequenced in a study of OX40 agonist ivuxolimab in advanced cancers. Data came from immunoSEQ multiplex PCR; TCRdb stores just in-frame clones and leaves some out. The top ten hold 9% to 15% of the sample, which has around 50,000 clones, 80% to 90% seen once. This sample comprised CD4+ or CD8+ T cells sorted from blood, obtained in a trial of the OX40 agonist ivuxolimab. The receptors here all came from an adult with an advanced solid tumor such as melanoma, head and neck, liver or kidney cancer.

This chain connects TRBV10-3 to TRBJ1-2; D remains unclear. From germline, CDR1 is ENHRY and CDR2 SYGVKD. The CDR3 runs 13 residues. With 3 bases removed from V and 4 bases from J, the gap between germline ends came to 9 bases. CDR3 sequence: CAISDRPLYGYTF. The CDR3 DNA reads as TGTGCCATCAGTGACCGTCCTCTCTATGGCTACACCTTC.

The V gene is TRBV11-2, the J gene TRBJ2-7; no clear D gene. The CDR3 contains 12 residues. V shed 1 base and J shed 4 bases, with 5 bases lying between them. From germline, CDR1 is SGHAT and CDR2 FQNNGV. The CDR3, as DNA: TGTGCCAGCAGCTTAGGATATTACGAGCAGTACGTC. Residues: CASSLGYYEQYV.

The V call is TRBV6-6, the J call TRBJ2-2; the D is unclear. Germline V lookup: CDR1 MNHNY, CDR2 SVGAGI (reference sequence). The CDR3 consists of 16 residues. V dropped 7 bases and J dropped 0 bases, with 15 bases sitting between them. CDR3 region: CASILSFFTNTGELFF. The CDR3 DNA is TGTGCCAGCATTTTGTCCTTTTTTACGAACACCGGGGAGCTGTTTTTT.

V and J are TRBV7-9 and TRBJ1-2, with TRBD1 matching 7 bases. The CDR3 totals 17 residues. Germline V CDR1 and CDR2: SEHNR, FQNEAQ (reference sequence). J was trimmed by 4 bases and V by 4 bases; bases with no gene match: 15. CDR3 protein: CASSSSGTDTIFYGYTF. The CDR3 DNA is TGTGCCAGCAGCTCAAGCGGGACAGACACCATATTCTATGGCTACACCTTC.

The rearrangement joins TRBV9 to TRBJ1-6; 9 nucleotides line up with TRBD1. The CDR3 consists of 14 residues. CDR1 and CDR2 from the germline V gene are SGDLS and YYNGEE. The J segment lost 10 bases and the V segment lost 10 bases, leaving 12 bases of the junction unmatched. The CDR3, as DNA: TGTGCCTCCCAAGGACAGGGGTTATTGTCACCCCTCCACTTT. This encodes CASQGQGLLSPLHF.

This chain links TRBV11-2 with TRBJ2-1; D is unclear. Germline V gene sequence: CDR1 SGHAT, CDR2 FQNNGV. The CDR3 has 12 residues. V was cut by 3 bases and J by 9 bases, with 9 bases left in between. The CDR3 coding sequence is TGTGCCAGCAGCTTTGGGCAGGTTGAGCAGTTCTTC. Translation gives CASSFGQVEQFF.

This clone has just one count. The chain employs TRBV27 and TRBJ2-2; 15 bases align to TRBD2. Germline V gene lookup returns CDR1 MNHEY and CDR2 SMNVEV (reference sequence). Germline trimming cut 3 bases from V and 11 bases from J; bases unmatched to any gene: 7. The CDR3 runs 16 residues. This CDR3 reads CASSLGLAGGRRELFF. Written as DNA, the CDR3 is TGTGCCAGCAGTTTGGGACTAGCGGGAGGTAGAAGAGAGCTGTTTTTT.